This T cell receptor (beta chain) came from a study of CD8+CD57+ T cells in acquired aplastic anemia. Findings of the study overall: Common to patients and controls were 25 to 30 CD8+ CDR3 sequences. A lower diversity was found for CD8+CD57+ cells than for total CD4+ and CD8+ pools in patients.

The CDR3 has 16 residues. From germline, CDR1 is MNHEY and CDR2 SVGAGI. The V segment lost 4 bases and the J segment 8 bases; nucleotides outside the gene matches: 14. Using genomic DNA as the template, TCR beta VDJ and CDR3 profiling was carried out. TCRdb recomputed calls from the reads with MiXCR, one row per CDR3 protein. The sample includes about 20,000 distinct CDR3 sequences, 40% of them seen just once. CD8+CD57+ cell expansion had been shown by flow cytometry in patients chosen for sequencing. The study also sequenced CD8+CD57+ effector memory cells from a sixth of the 12 patients. Bead-enriching CD8+CD57+ cells gave a mean 1.6 ug DNA. Comment on this clonotype: Its specificity is unknown.

What was sequenced was CD8+CD57+ T cells sorted from PBMCs. Subset described: bead-enriched CD8+CD57+ effector memory T cells from SAA patients. This TCR derives from a human donor with aplastic anemia. This chain links TRBV6-5 with TRBJ2-1, with TRBD1 matching over 7 bases. The CDR3 DNA reads as TGTGCCAGCAGTTCCCACAGGGGTCTCGTATACGATGAGCAGTTCTTC. It is translated as CASSSHRGLVYDEQFF.